These 24 T cell receptor beta chains were sequenced from one sample in a study of molecular identifiers for immune sequencing clone quantification (dated by TCRdb to the late 2010s). The library relied on PCR. Sequencing instrument: Illumina HiSeq 4000. TCRdb passed the public sequencing reads through fastp at Q25 and MiXCR, retaining productive beta sequences. Rows with one shared CDR3 protein collapse into an entry with the most common genes and DNA. This sample comprises around 65,000 distinct CDR3 sequences, less than 20% of them detected only once. About 1.6% of the sample is taken by the ten largest. The specimen was naive CD8+ T cells from blood, with Jurkat cell RNA spiked in. Read against the paper, the sample's cell subset or site label means: FACS-sorted CD8+CD4-CCR7+CD45RA+ naive T cells. The receptors here all came from a human donor in good health. Some libraries in this study had Jurkat cell RNA spiked in.

This clonotype was seen repeatedly, ten times or more. The J gene is TRBJ2-7, the V gene TRBV30; 7 bases agree with TRBD1. CDR1 and CDR2 from the germline V gene are GTSNPN and SVGIG (reference sequence). J gave up 2 bases and V 5 bases, and 6 bases lay outside the gene matches. CDR3 length: 13 amino acids. The CDR3 sequence: CAWEGQHPYEQYF. CDR3 DNA sequence: TGTGCCTGGGAGGGACAGCACCCCTACGAGCAGTACTTC.

This clonotype was seen once. A much larger clone is a single base away; this may be a read error. The rearrangement links TRBV9 to TRBJ2-3; 8 nucleotides agree with TRBD1. Germline V gene sequence: CDR1 SGDLS, CDR2 YYNGEE. The CDR3 spans 13 residues. This chain's CDR3 is CASSDTGTGTQYF. As DNA, the CDR3 is TGTGCCAGCAGCGACACCGGGACAGGTACGCAGTATTTT. Together with reference TRBV9 and TRBJ2-3, the CDR3 gives the full variable domain: DSGVTQTPKHLITATGQRVTLRCSPRSGDLSVYWYQQSLDQGLQFLIQYYNGEERAKGNILERFSAQQFPDLHSELNLSSLELGDSALYFCASSDTGTGTQYFGPGTRLTVL.

This chain joins TRBV27 and TRBJ2-7; 7 bases are a match to TRBD2. The V segment lost 6 bases and the J segment 1 base; nucleotides outside the gene matches: 15. The germline gives CDR1 MNHEY, CDR2 SMNVEV (reference sequence). The CDR3 totals 17 residues. The CDR3 region has the DNA TGTGCCAGCAGCCCATCCATGGGAGGGTCCCTTTCCTACGAGCAGTACTTC. Translating gives CASSPSMGGSLSYEQYF.

This clonotype was observed at least ten times. The gene calls are TRBV4-1 and TRBJ2-2; 9 positions agree with TRBD1. Germline-derived CDR1 and CDR2 are MGHRA and YSYEKL. Germline trimming cut 4 bases from V and 1 base from J; bases unmatched to any gene: 10. The CDR3 has 18 residues. CDR3 coding DNA: TGCGCCAGCAGCCCGCCCGGACAGGGGATCGGGAACACCGGGGAGCTGTTTTTT. Translating it yields CASSPPGQGIGNTGELFF.

The sample holds many counts of this clonotype. The V gene is TRBV27, the J gene TRBJ1-5; no clear D. V was trimmed by 2 bases and J by 2 bases, leaving 4 bases between them. The germline gives CDR1 MNHEY, CDR2 SMNVEV (reference sequence). The CDR3 is made up of 13 amino acids. The CDR3 loop reads CASSLGRNQPQHF. As DNA, the CDR3 is TGTGCCAGCAGTTTAGGCCGCAATCAGCCCCAGCATTTT.

This clonotype has at least ten counts. The V call is TRBV13, the J call TRBJ2-3; maybe TRBD1 (6 bases). V lost 0 bases and J lost 0, with 10 bases in between. The CDR3 consists of 16 residues. Germline V gene lookup returns CDR1 PRHDT and CDR2 FYEKMQ (reference sequence). The CDR3 region is CASSLGRGGSTDTQYF. DNA for the CDR3: TGTGCCAGCAGCTTAGGTCGAGGGGGTAGCACAGATACGCAGTATTTT.

Many counts were recorded for this clonotype. The chain combines TRBV29-1 with TRBJ2-7, with 11 bases lining up with TRBD1. Germline V CDR1 and CDR2: SQVTM, ANQGSEA. CDR3 length equals 16 residues. V shed 3 bases and J 2 bases; nucleotides not matched to a gene: 9. CDR3 protein: CSVEGWDRGEAYEQYF. CDR3 DNA: TGCAGCGTTGAGGGCTGGGACAGGGGGGAGGCCTACGAGCAGTACTTC.

This clonotype appeared many times. The chain couples TRBV5-1 to TRBJ2-1, with unresolved D. From germline, CDR1 is SGHRS and CDR2 YFSETQ. The CDR3 has 17 residues. Trimming pared 0 bases from V and 6 bases from J, leaving 19 bases between. The CDR3 bases are TGCGCCAGCAGCTTGGCCCAGGTGGTAGGGTCCCTCAATGAGCAGTTCTTC. Translation: CASSLAQVVGSLNEQFF.

This clonotype was seen many times. The rearrangement uses TRBV3-1 and TRBJ2-6, with D perhaps TRBD2 (7 bases). This CDR3 is 18 amino acids long. Germline values: CDR1 LGHDT, CDR2 YNNKEL (reference sequence). V was clipped by 4 bases and J by 1 base, with 17 bases between them. CDR3 in amino acids: CASSPHREGESGANVLTF. DNA of the CDR3: TGTGCCAGCAGCCCGCACAGGGAGGGGGAGTCTGGGGCCAACGTCCTGACTTTC.

This clonotype has at least ten counts. The V gene is TRBV4-3, the J gene TRBJ2-7; 10 nucleotides match TRBD1. The germline gives CDR1 LGHNA, CDR2 YSLEER. This CDR3 has 15 amino acids. The V and J ends lost 4 bases and 2 bases, in that order; junction bases with no gene match: 5. The chain's CDR3 is CASSLGTGAAYEQYF. In DNA, the CDR3 is TGCGCCAGCAGCCTCGGGACAGGGGCCGCCTACGAGCAGTACTTC.

A note on this clonotype: A much larger clone lies a single base off, so this may be a read error. This chain joins TRBV28 and TRBJ1-1; D gene ambiguous. Deletions cut 4 bases from V and 6 bases from J, with 15 bases between. Germline values: CDR1 MDHEN, CDR2 SYDVKM. The CDR3 is 14 residues long. The CDR3 region has the DNA TGTGCCAGCAGTTCCGCCCTACCAGTGCCTGAAGCTTTCTTT. Residues: CASSSALPVPEAFF.

This clonotype has at least ten counts. This chain links TRBV12-3 or TRBV12-4 with TRBJ1-1; TRBD1 matches at 10 bases. V lost 10 bases and J lost 3; bases outside the gene matches: 11. This CDR3 comprises 15 residues. The DNA of the CDR3 is TGTGCCACCCACTACACCGGGACAGGGGACACTGAAGCTTTCTTT. As protein: CATHYTGTGDTEAFF.

This clonotype was found many times. The chain employs TRBV19 and TRBJ1-5, with 9 positions matching TRBD1. Germline CDR1 LNHDA, CDR2 SQIVND (reference sequence). The V and J ends lost 6 bases and 1 base, in that order; junction bases with no gene match: 4. This CDR3 comprises 15 residues. As DNA, the CDR3 is TGTGCCAGTAGGATTGGACAGGGGAGCAATCAGCCCCAGCATTTT. This gives the protein CASRIGQGSNQPQHF.

As to this clonotype: A read error may account for a junction end that differs from germline. This rearrangement joins TRBV9 to TRBJ2-1; a weak D match, TRBD2 (6 bases). The CDR3 is 15 residues long. Germline lookup yields CDR1 SGDLS and CDR2 YYNGEE. The CDR3 DNA is TGTGCCAGCAGTTTTGAACTCGAGGCGGGATATGAGCTGTTCTTC. This translates into CASSFELEAGYELFF.

This clonotype was counted ten times or more. V gene TRBV20-1 combines with J gene TRBJ2-5; TRBD1 agrees at 7 bases. The V and J ends lost 0 bases and 10 bases, in that order; junction bases with no gene match: 20. Germline V gives CDR1 DFQATT, CDR2 SNEGSKA (reference sequence). There are 17 residues in the CDR3. CDR3: CSAREALDRDGLFGQYF. CDR3 bases: TGCAGTGCTAGAGAGGCCCTTGACAGGGATGGCCTTTTTGGCCAGTACTTC.

As concerns this clonotype: This may be a read error: a much more frequent sequence differs by one nucleotide. Because the CDR3 is missing its conserved closing phenylalanine or tryptophan, this is likely a read error. The chain couples TRBV13 to TRBJ2-7, with TRBD2 matching 11 bases. CDR3 length: 13 amino acids. Germline CDR1 and CDR2: PRHDT and FYEKMQ (reference sequence). Trimming at V came to 4 bases and at J to 7 bases, leaving 3 bases not matched to a gene. CDR3 bases: TGTGCCAGCAGCTCGGGACTAGCGGAGGAGCAGTACTCC. This translates into CASSSGLAEEQYS.

This clonotype was observed many times. The V and J genes are TRBV7-8 and TRBJ2-2; 7 bases agree with TRBD2. There are 16 residues in the CDR3. With 4 bases clipped from V and 2 bases from J, the junction kept 7 bases outside the gene matches. The germline CDR1 and CDR2 sequences are SGHVS and FQNEAQ. The DNA for the CDR3 is TGTGCCAGCAGCTGGTTGGCTAGCGGCAACACCGGGGAGCTGTTTTTT. Its protein product is CASSWLASGNTGELFF.

This clonotype was found a few times. V gene TRBV2 combines with J gene TRBJ1-1; TRBD1 is a possible D gene (5 bases). Germline V gives CDR1 SNHLY, CDR2 FYNNEI. V lost 6 bases and J 11 bases, leaving 25 bases between the germline ends. The CDR3 runs 15 residues. The CDR3 region is CASSAFWDGDGEAFF. The DNA of the CDR3 is TGTGCCAGCAGCGCTTTTTGGGACGGGGACGGGGAGGCTTTCTTT.

In this sample, this clonotype turned up a few times. V is TRBV20-1 and J is TRBJ2-1; D may be TRBD1 (5 bases). V gave up 1 base and J gave up 0 bases, with 7 bases separating them. The CDR3 loop spans 14 amino acids. Germline CDR1 DFQATT, CDR2 SNEGSKA (reference sequence). Here the CDR3 DNA reads TGCAGTGCTAGAGTAGGGGACTCCTACAATGAGCAGTTCTTC. Translating gives CSARVGDSYNEQFF.

This clonotype was counted at least ten times. The V and J genes are TRBV15 and TRBJ2-3; the D is unclear. This CDR3 region has 13 residues. The germline V and J ends were trimmed by 5 bases and 5 bases, with 11 bases remaining between them. CDR1 is LNHNV, CDR2 YYDKDF, per germline (reference sequence). In DNA form, the CDR3 reads TGTGCCACCAGCCGAGGCCCCGGAGATACGCAGTATTTT. This translates into CATSRGPGDTQYF.

V is TRBV27 and J is TRBJ2-3; tentatively, D is TRBD2 (5 bases). CDR1 MNHEY and CDR2 SMNVEV come from the germline V gene (reference sequence). The V gene lost 4 bases and the J gene lost 1 base, with 6 bases spanning the gap. The CDR3 is made up of 13 amino acids. Here the CDR3 DNA reads TGTGCCAGCAGTTCCGGGGGCACAGATACGCAGTATTTT. This sequence encodes CASSSGGTDTQYF.

This clonotype was counted at least ten times. This chain uses TRBV24-1 with TRBJ2-1; 8 positions match TRBD2. Germline trimming cut 4 bases from V and 0 bases from J; bases unmatched to any gene: 4. This CDR3 has 16 residues. Germline CDR1 and CDR2: KGHDR and SFDVKD. CDR3 sequence: CATSELSGSSYNEQFF. DNA for the CDR3: TGTGCCACCAGTGAGCTAAGCGGGAGCTCCTACAATGAGCAGTTCTTC.

A few counts support this clonotype. The genes are TRBV5-1 and TRBJ2-1, with TRBD2 matching over 10 bases. The CDR3 spans 20 residues. Germline-derived CDR1 and CDR2 are SGHRS and YFSETQ. V was clipped by 0 bases and J by 4 bases; unmatched bases: 16. CDR3 DNA sequence: TGCGCCAGCAGCTTGGTCGGACACCCAGCGGGAGGGCCTAGTTACAATGAGCAGTTCTTC. Its translation: CASSLVGHPAGGPSYNEQFF.

By sample share, this clonotype is medium-sized (0.01 to 0.1%). The rearrangement joins TRBV7-2 to TRBJ1-5; D is unclear. The CDR3 spans 19 residues. Looked up from germline, CDR1 is SGHTA and CDR2 is FQGNSA. Deletions cut 0 bases from V and 0 bases from J, with 18 bases between. The CDR3 sequence: CASSLAMFSLENSNQPQHF. Here the CDR3 DNA reads TGTGCCAGCAGCTTAGCGATGTTTTCATTGGAGAATAGCAATCAGCCCCAGCATTTT.